Listed here are 22 T cell receptor beta chains from one sample, sequenced in a study of CD8 T cells in Susac syndrome. RNA was extracted with the RNeasy kit, and a quantity of roughly 0.5 to 1 ug was reverse transcribed using random hexamers. TCRdb re-called the immunoSEQ multiplex PCR reads with MiXCR, one entry per CDR3 protein. This sample has 50,000 to 55,000 distinct CDR3 sequences; 85% to 95% occur once, and the top ten carry 0.75%. The sample was CD8+ T cells from PBMCs. These receptor sequences come from a human donor with Susac syndrome.

The V gene is TRBV7-6, the J gene TRBJ1-1, with D unclear. V was pared by 0 bases and J by 0 bases, with 8 bases between. The CDR3 length is 15 residues. From germline, CDR1 is SGHVS and CDR2 FNYEAQ. The CDR3 is CASSLASQMNTEAFF. As DNA, the CDR3 is TGTGCCAGCAGCTTAGCGTCCCAGATGAACACTGAAGCTTTCTTT. Based on the CDR3 plus reference TRBV7-6 and TRBJ1-1, the full variable domain is GAGVSQSPRYKVTKRGQDVALRCDPISGHVSLYWYRQALGQGPEFLTYFNYEAQQDKSGLPNDRFSAERPEGSISTLTIQRTEQRDSAMYRCASSLASQMNTEAFFGQGTRLTVV.

The chain joins TRBV30 to TRBJ2-7; D perhaps matches TRBD1 (5 bases). Germline V gives CDR1 GTSNPN, CDR2 SVGIG (reference sequence). The V end lost 4 bases, the J end lost 6 bases, and 13 bases lay between the germline ends. This CDR3 has 12 residues. For the CDR3, the DNA is TGTGCCTGGAATCCAGGGAATTTCGAGCAGTACTTC. Amino acids: CAWNPGNFEQYF.

The genes are TRBV5-1 and TRBJ2-5; the match to TRBD1 covers 7 bases. CDR3 size: 15 residues. Germline values: CDR1 SGHRS, CDR2 YFSETQ. V gave up 4 bases and J gave up 1 base; unmatched junction bases: 7. CDR3 DNA sequence: TGCGCCAGCAGCGTGGGACAGATCTCCCAAGAGACCCAGTACTTC. Residues: CASSVGQISQETQYF.

V gene TRBV3-1 combines with J gene TRBJ1-2; perhaps TRBD1 as D (6 bases). Trimming shortened V by 3 bases and J by 3 bases, and 20 bases separated the two germline ends. The CDR3 has 17 residues. The V gene's germline CDR1 is LGHDT and CDR2 YNNKEL (reference sequence). CDR3: CASSHRSGGHGYYGYTF. The CDR3 DNA is TGTGCCAGCAGCCATCGATCCGGGGGCCATGGGTACTATGGCTACACCTTC.

The chain recombines TRBV25-1 with TRBJ2-5; D unresolved. Germline V gene lookup returns CDR1 MGHDK and CDR2 SYGVNS. The CDR3 runs to 11 residues. V was pared by 6 bases and J by 4 bases, with 6 bases between. The CDR3 here is CASRVGETQYF. CDR3 sequence (DNA): TGTGCCAGCAGAGTGGGAGAGACCCAGTACTTC. The full variable domain, in which reference TRBV25-1 and TRBJ2-5 provide the parts outside the CDR3, is EADIYQTPRYLVIGTGKKITLECSQTMGHDKMYWYQQDPGMELHLIHYSYGVNSTEKGDLSSESTVSRIRTEHFPLTLESARPSHTSQYLCASRVGETQYFGPGTRLLVL.

The chain combines TRBV27 with TRBJ2-7; 8 nucleotides align to TRBD1. Germline V gene lookup returns CDR1 MNHEY and CDR2 SMNVEV (reference sequence). Losses at the gene ends were 1 base for V and 3 bases for J; bases not matched to a gene: 8. This CDR3 has 16 residues. CDR3 residues: CASSLYPGQGVYEQYF. The CDR3 DNA is TGTGCCAGCAGTTTATACCCCGGACAGGGAGTCTACGAGCAGTACTTC.

V and J are TRBV5-6 and TRBJ1-6; D remains unclear. V lost 4 bases, J lost 7 bases, and 18 bases lay in between. The CDR3 loop spans 16 amino acids. CDR1 SGHDT and CDR2 YYEEEE come from the germline V gene. CDR3 residues: CASSQLSPTLNSPLHF. CDR3 DNA sequence: TGTGCCAGCAGCCAATTGAGCCCTACTCTGAATTCACCCCTCCACTTT.

The chain recombines TRBV9 with TRBJ2-3; TRBD2 agrees at 10 bases. Germline-derived CDR1 and CDR2 are SGDLS and YYNGEE. The CDR3 has 17 residues. Unmatched junction bases numbered 10, after V lost 6 bases and J lost 0 bases. Here the CDR3 reads CASTHPTSGSSTDTQYF. CDR3 sequence (DNA): TGTGCCAGCACCCACCCGACTAGCGGGTCTAGCACAGATACGCAGTATTTT.

J is TRBJ2-6 and V is TRBV19; unclear D gene. CDR3 length: 15 amino acids. Germline V gene lookup returns CDR1 LNHDA and CDR2 SQIVND (reference sequence). V lost 3 bases and J lost 2, with 8 bases in between. The CDR3 sequence is CASSIPGPGANVLTF. CDR3 DNA: TGTGCCAGTAGTATCCCCGGCCCTGGGGCCAACGTCCTGACTTTC.

V is TRBV15 and J is TRBJ2-7; 7 nucleotides line up with TRBD2. CDR3 length: 13 residues. Germline assignment: CDR1 LNHNV and CDR2 YYDKDF (reference sequence). V lost 9 bases to trimming and J lost 5 bases; unmatched junction nucleotides: 10. The CDR3 loop is CATERGPGDEQYF. The DNA for the CDR3 is TGTGCCACGGAGCGGGGACCCGGAGACGAGCAGTACTTC.

This clonotype was found once. The chain has TRBV5-6 and TRBJ1-1; TRBD1 might be the D (6 bases). CDR3 length: 14 residues. In germline, CDR1 is SGHDT, CDR2 YYEEEE. V lost 5 bases and J lost 2, with 13 bases in between. In DNA, the CDR3 is TGTGCCAGCAGACTATGGGGGGCAAACACTGAAGCTTTCTTT. This sequence encodes CASRLWGANTEAFF.

The chain uses TRBV7-8 and TRBJ1-4, with D tentatively TRBD1 (5 bases). Trimming cost V 0 bases and J 8 bases, with 19 bases left between them. Germline V gene data show CDR1 as SGHVS and CDR2 as FQNEAQ. This CDR3 has 17 residues. CDR3 DNA: TGTGCCAGCAGCTTAGCGGGACCCCCTGCGGGTCTCGAAAAACTGTTTTTT. This encodes CASSLAGPPAGLEKLFF.

The gene calls are TRBV7-9 and TRBJ2-2; 8 nucleotides match TRBD2. The V and J ends lost 5 bases and 10 bases, in that order; junction bases with no gene match: 3. Germline CDR1 SEHNR, CDR2 FQNEAQ (reference sequence). The CDR3 has 12 amino acids. The CDR3: CASSPAGVELFF. CDR3 in DNA: TGTGCCAGCAGCCCAGCGGGGGTGGAGCTGTTTTTT.

This chain links TRBV4-1 with TRBJ1-5, with D maybe TRBD1 (5 bases). Per the germline V gene, CDR1 is MGHRA and CDR2 is YSYEKL. The CDR3 loop spans 14 amino acids. With 4 bases removed from V and 5 bases from J, the gap between germline ends came to 12 bases. The CDR3 nucleotides read TGCGCCAGCAGCCGGCGAGGGGAATATCAGCCCCAGCATTTT. Its translation is CASSRRGEYQPQHF.

This rearrangement joins TRBV2 to TRBJ1-5; D unclear. CDR1 and CDR2 (germline): SNHLY, FYNNEI. CDR3 length: 15 amino acids. V was shortened by 2 bases and J by 5 bases, with 13 bases between the two germline ends. CDR3 in amino acids: CASSEWFGVDQPQHF. The CDR3 nucleotides are TGTGCCAGCAGTGAATGGTTTGGTGTCGATCAGCCCCAGCATTTT.

The chain recombines TRBV28 with TRBJ1-1, with 11 nucleotides matching TRBD1. The CDR3 is 15 amino acids. V was clipped by 6 bases and J by 6 bases; unmatched bases: 9. The germline V gene has CDR1 MDHEN and CDR2 SYDVKM. CDR3 DNA sequence: TGTGCCAGCAGGGATGCGGGACAGGGGGGCGCTGAAGCTTTCTTT. This codes for CASRDAGQGGAEAFF.

The V and J genes are TRBV7-6 and TRBJ1-5; D gene uncertain. Germline V gene sequence: CDR1 SGHVS, CDR2 FNYEAQ. V lost 2 bases to trimming and J lost 4 bases, with 6 bases between them. The CDR3 is 13 amino acids. DNA of the CDR3: TGTGCCAGCAGCTTAAGAGTAAATCAGCCCCAGCATTTT. Protein sequence: CASSLRVNQPQHF.

This clonotype came up once. The genes are TRBV18 and TRBJ2-4, with D perhaps TRBD1 (5 bases). The CDR3 is made up of 15 amino acids. Trimming took 3 bases from V and 0 from J, leaving 9 bases between them. Germline lookup yields CDR1 KGHSH and CDR2 LQKENI. DNA for the CDR3: TGTGCCAGCTCACCCGACAGATTAGCCAAAAACATTCAGTACTTC. The encoded protein is CASSPDRLAKNIQYF.

V is TRBV7-6 and J is TRBJ1-2, with 9 bases fitting TRBD1. The CDR3 totals 15 residues. Per the germline V gene, CDR1 is SGHVS and CDR2 is FNYEAQ. V was pared by 8 bases and J by 4 bases, with 11 bases of the junction left unmatched. CDR3 nucleotide sequence: TGTGCCAGCCGACCCGGAGGACAGGGGAGCTATGGCTACACCTTC. Translating gives CASRPGGQGSYGYTF.

J is TRBJ2-1 and V is TRBV27; 11 bases agree with TRBD2. After removal of 5 bases from V and 8 bases from J, the junction contained 14 bases not matched to a gene. The germline V gene has CDR1 MNHEY and CDR2 SMNVEV (reference sequence). The CDR3 length is 17 residues. CDR3 residues: CASSPVALAGGWDEQFF. CDR3 sequence (DNA): TGTGCCAGCAGTCCCGTCGCATTAGCGGGGGGGTGGGATGAGCAGTTCTTC.

The chain combines TRBV19 with TRBJ2-6; 8 bases align to TRBD2. The CDR3 runs to 18 residues. Losses at the gene ends were 9 bases for V and 0 bases for J; bases not matched to a gene: 13. The germline V gene has CDR1 LNHDA and CDR2 SQIVND (reference sequence). This CDR3 reads CASVPAGGQTSGANVLTF. The CDR3 region has the DNA TGTGCCAGCGTTCCGGCGGGAGGACAGACCTCTGGGGCCAACGTCCTGACTTTC.

J is TRBJ1-5 and V is TRBV28, with 9 nucleotides matching TRBD1. Germline assignment: CDR1 MDHEN and CDR2 SYDVKM. The trim removed 4 bases at V and 7 bases at J, leaving 8 bases unmatched. The CDR3 totals 15 residues. The CDR3 DNA is TGTGCCAGCAGTTACCCGGGACAGGGCGGACAGCCCCAGCATTTT. Protein product: CASSYPGQGGQPQHF.